The 24 T cell receptor beta chains in this list originate from one sample, sequenced in a study of T cell changes during pregnancy in multiple sclerosis. Using immunoSEQ multiplex PCR, the repertoire was profiled, and TCRdb retains in-frame clones only, with some absent. Of approximately 100,000 clones in the sample, just under 95% were seen once. The sequences come from peripheral blood, collected after pregnancy. The origin of the receptors is a female donor with multiple sclerosis, enrolled in a pregnancy study.

This chain uses TRBV5-4 with TRBJ2-3; 7 positions agree with TRBD2. This CDR3 region has 16 residues. V lost 4 bases and J lost 0; bases outside the gene matches: 8. Germline loops: CDR1 SGHNT, CDR2 YYREEE (reference sequence). DNA for the CDR3: TGTGCCAGCAGCAGTAGCCCTAGCGGTAGCACAGATACGCAGTATTTT. Amino acid sequence: CASSSSPSGSTDTQYF.

This chain links TRBV7-3 with TRBJ2-2; possibly TRBD2 for D (5 bases). The CDR3 has 14 amino acids. Germline V CDR1 and CDR2: SGHTA, FQGTGA. V was pared by 3 bases and J by 9 bases, with 14 bases between. CDR3 bases: TGTGCCAGCAGCTTCTTAGGAGGTGGGAGGGAGCTGTTTTTT. As protein: CASSFLGGGRELFF. The entire variable domain, with the rest obtained from reference TRBV7-3 and TRBJ2-2, is as follows: GAGVSQTPSNKVTEKGKYVELRCDPISGHTALYWYRQSLGQGPEFLIYFQGTGAADDSGLPNDRFFAVRPEGSVSTLKIQRTERGDSAVYLCASSFLGGGRELFFGEGSRLTVL.

This chain uses TRBV19 with TRBJ1-4, with 11 bases that match TRBD1. V lost 5 bases, J lost 3 bases, and 8 bases stayed unmatched. Per germline, CDR1 LNHDA and CDR2 SQIVND (reference sequence). CDR3 length: 17 amino acids. In DNA, the CDR3 is TGTGCCAGTAGTCTCGGGACAGGGGGTCAGGCTAATGAAAAACTGTTTTTT. Protein: CASSLGTGGQANEKLFF.

The chain employs TRBV6-5 and TRBJ2-1, with 11 nucleotides matching TRBD2. V gave up 8 bases and J gave up 7 bases; unmatched junction bases: 10. The CDR3 spans 15 residues. Germline CDR1 reads MNHEY; CDR2 reads SVGAGI. CDR3 protein: CASGSGRASRNEQFF. The CDR3 nucleotides are TGTGCCAGCGGTAGCGGGAGGGCCAGTAGGAATGAGCAGTTCTTC.

J is TRBJ2-7 and V is TRBV4-1, with 15 bases aligning to TRBD2. The CDR3 is 17 amino acids. Unmatched junction bases numbered 2, after V lost 0 bases and J lost 2 bases. Germline CDR1 is MGHRA and CDR2 is YSYEKL. The CDR3 loop is CASSQDRTSGRAYEQYF. The CDR3 nucleotides read TGCGCCAGCAGCCAAGACAGGACTAGCGGGAGGGCCTACGAGCAGTACTTC.

This chain joins TRBV6-1 and TRBJ1-2, with TRBD1 matching 12 bases. Germline CDR1 and CDR2: MNHNS and SASEGT. The CDR3 spans 15 residues. With V trimmed by 7 bases and J by 4 bases, 7 bases remained unmatched. CDR3: CASIGTGGRGYGYTF. The CDR3 region has the DNA TGTGCCAGCATTGGGACAGGGGGCCGTGGCTATGGCTACACCTTC.

The chain joins TRBV2 to TRBJ2-7, with D tentatively TRBD1 (5 bases). Trimming cost V 4 bases and J 0 bases, with 13 bases left between them. The CDR3 sequence is 15 residues long. The germline V gene has CDR1 SNHLY and CDR2 FYNNEI. This CDR3 is CASSVQDISSYEQYF. The CDR3 DNA sequence: TGTGCCAGCAGTGTTCAGGACATAAGCTCCTACGAGCAGTACTTC. Together with reference TRBV2 and TRBJ2-7, the CDR3 gives the full variable domain: EPEVTQTPSHQVTQMGQEVILRCVPISNHLYFYWYRQILGQKVEFLVSFYNNEISEKSEIFDDQFSVERPDGSNFTLKIRSTKLEDSAMYFCASSVQDISSYEQYFGPGTRLTVT.

This clone was seen once. The chain carries TRBV19 and TRBJ2-7; 8 positions agree with TRBD2. The CDR3 is 15 amino acids. The V gene end was trimmed by 6 bases and the J gene end by 4 bases; junction bases not matched to a gene: 11. Per germline, CDR1 LNHDA and CDR2 SQIVND (reference sequence). The CDR3 loop reads CASRRVAGRSYEQYF. The CDR3 region has the DNA TGTGCCAGTAGAAGAGTAGCGGGACGCTCTTACGAGCAGTACTTC. Using reference TRBV19 and TRBJ2-7 for the parts outside the CDR3, the full variable domain is DGGITQSPKYLFRKEGQNVTLSCEQNLNHDAMYWYRQDPGQGLRLIYYSQIVNDFQKGDIAEGYSVSREKKESFPLTVTSAQKNPTAFYLCASRRVAGRSYEQYFGPGTRLTVT.

The chain links TRBV27 to TRBJ1-2; 7 bases match TRBD1. Germline V CDR1 and CDR2: MNHEY, SMNVEV (reference sequence). V shed 5 bases, J shed 4 bases, and the junction held 4 bases outside the gene matches. The CDR3 runs 13 residues. CDR3 residues: CASSRGLGYGYTF. CDR3 DNA sequence: TGTGCCAGCAGTAGGGGGCTCGGCTATGGCTACACCTTC.

The chain carries TRBV11-3 and TRBJ1-1; D remains unclear. The germline gives CDR1 SGHNT, CDR2 YENEEA. The V and J ends lost 3 bases and 5 bases respectively, with 7 bases between them. The CDR3 is 12 residues long. The CDR3 reads CASSFSGTEAFF. CDR3 sequence (DNA): TGTGCCAGCAGCTTCAGCGGGACTGAAGCTTTCTTT.

This rearrangement joins TRBV4-1 to TRBJ2-1, with TRBD2 matching over 12 bases. V shed 4 bases and J 7 bases; nucleotides not matched to a gene: 8. The CDR3 is made up of 16 amino acids. Per germline, CDR1 MGHRA and CDR2 YSYEKL. The CDR3 DNA reads TGCGCCAGCAGCCCCGGCGGACTAGCGGGATTGAATGAGCAGTTCTTC. Amino acids: CASSPGGLAGLNEQFF.

The chain joins TRBV7-8 to TRBJ1-2; unclear D gene. Trimming shortened V by 1 base and J by 5 bases, and 14 bases separated the two germline ends. Germline V gene sequence: CDR1 SGHVS, CDR2 FQNEAQ. This CDR3 is built from 15 residues. CDR3 bases: TGTGCCAGCAGCTTAGACCTTTTCCAGAAATATGGCTACACCTTC. Translation: CASSLDLFQKYGYTF.

The chain couples TRBV6-1 to TRBJ1-2; 9 bases fit TRBD1. V was pared by 1 base and J by 4 bases, with 4 bases of the junction left unmatched. The CDR3 totals 15 residues. Germline CDR1 reads MNHNS; CDR2 reads SASEGT. The CDR3 DNA is TGTGCCAGCAGTGAAGGGACAGGGGTTACCTATGGCTACACCTTC. Translating gives CASSEGTGVTYGYTF.

About this clone itself: Other DNA sequences in this specimen translate into the identical CDR3. This rearrangement joins TRBV27 to TRBJ1-1; D remains unclear. With 3 bases removed from V and 1 base from J, the gap between germline ends came to 6 bases. The CDR3 has 13 residues. The germline gives CDR1 MNHEY, CDR2 SMNVEV (reference sequence). This CDR3 reads CASSFSRNTEAFF. DNA of the CDR3: TGTGCCAGCAGTTTCTCGCGGAACACTGAAGCTTTCTTT.

The V and J genes are TRBV7-9 and TRBJ1-1; D call uncertain. Per germline, CDR1 SEHNR and CDR2 FQNEAQ (reference sequence). Trimming shortened V by 2 bases and J by 5 bases, and 6 bases separated the two germline ends. There are 12 residues in the CDR3. The CDR3 here is CASSLYETEAFF. The CDR3 nucleotides read TGTGCCAGCAGCTTATATGAGACTGAAGCTTTCTTT.

This rearrangement joins TRBV5-4 to TRBJ2-7, with a possible D match to TRBD1 (5 bases). Per germline, CDR1 SGHNT and CDR2 YYREEE (reference sequence). This CDR3 is 14 amino acids long. V was trimmed by 5 bases and J by 7 bases, leaving 19 bases between them. The CDR3 protein is CASRIDSRGGEQYF. CDR3 in DNA: TGTGCCAGCAGAATTGACAGCCGAGGTGGGGAGCAGTACTTC. Full variable domain (rest looked up from reference TRBV5-4 and TRBJ2-7): ETGVTQSPTHLIKTRGQQVTLRCSSQSGHNTVSWYQQALGQGPQFIFQYYREEENGRGNFPPRFSGLQFPNYSSELNVNALELDDSALYLCASRIDSRGGEQYFGPGTRLTVT.

The gene calls are TRBV4-1 and TRBJ1-1; TRBD1 matches at 9 bases. V shed 0 bases, J shed 4 bases, and the junction held 9 bases outside the gene matches. The length of the CDR3 is 17 residues. Germline V gives CDR1 MGHRA, CDR2 YSYEKL. The CDR3 sequence: CASSQDATGGLGTEAFF. CDR3 in DNA: TGCGCCAGCAGCCAAGATGCGACAGGGGGATTGGGCACTGAAGCTTTCTTT.

The chain uses TRBV9 and TRBJ1-1; D might be TRBD1 (5 bases). The V gene lost 4 bases and the J gene lost 1 base, with 8 bases spanning the gap. The CDR3 loop spans 13 amino acids. Germline V CDR1 and CDR2: SGDLS, YYNGEE. CDR3 sequence: CASSPGQNTEAFF. DNA for the CDR3: TGTGCCAGCAGCCCAGGACAGAACACTGAAGCTTTCTTT.

The V and J genes are TRBV5-1 and TRBJ1-2; D remains unclear. This CDR3 comprises 13 residues. Trimming left V 4 bases short and J 1 base short, with 8 bases between. The germline V gene encodes CDR1 SGHRS and CDR2 YFSETQ. CDR3 coding DNA: TGCGCCAGCAGCGGCCTGATTAACTATGGCTACACCTTC. Protein sequence: CASSGLINYGYTF.

This clone appeared once. The chain is built from TRBV19 and TRBJ2-2; 7 positions match TRBD2. This CDR3 has 16 amino acids. Germline loops: CDR1 LNHDA, CDR2 SQIVND (reference sequence). V shed 0 bases, J shed 7 bases, and the junction held 8 bases outside the gene matches. This CDR3 is CASSIEEGGPFGELFF. CDR3 nucleotides: TGTGCCAGTAGTATAGAAGAGGGAGGGCCATTCGGGGAGCTGTTTTTT. Drawing the rest from reference TRBV19 and TRBJ2-2, the complete variable domain is DGGITQSPKYLFRKEGQNVTLSCEQNLNHDAMYWYRQDPGQGLRLIYYSQIVNDFQKGDIAEGYSVSREKKESFPLTVTSAQKNPTAFYLCASSIEEGGPFGELFFGEGSRLTVL.

The chain is built from TRBV4-1 and TRBJ1-2; D perhaps matches TRBD1 (6 bases). The V gene lost 0 bases and the J gene lost 1 base, with 15 bases spanning the gap. The length of the CDR3 is 17 residues. Germline CDR1 and CDR2: MGHRA and YSYEKL. CDR3 loop: CASSQEGETGLNYGYTF. CDR3 bases: TGCGCCAGCAGCCAAGAAGGCGAGACAGGACTTAACTATGGCTACACCTTC.

This chain joins TRBV19 and TRBJ2-5, with 10 bases aligning to TRBD2. This CDR3 contains 16 residues. The V gene's germline CDR1 is LNHDA and CDR2 SQIVND (reference sequence). J was trimmed by 4 bases and V by 5 bases; bases with no gene match: 10. As DNA, the CDR3 is TGTGCCAGTAGTCCCCCTTTAGCGGGAGGAGGAGAGACCCAGTACTTC. It translates to CASSPPLAGGGETQYF.

The genes are TRBV30 and TRBJ1-5, with TRBD1 matching 7 bases. V gave up 1 base and J gave up 4 bases; unmatched junction bases: 1. Germline assignment: CDR1 GTSNPN and CDR2 SVGIG (reference sequence). This CDR3 has 13 residues. Here the CDR3 reads CAWSAGQNQPQHF. The CDR3 DNA sequence: TGTGCCTGGAGTGCGGGACAGAATCAGCCCCAGCATTTT.

The sample holds one count of this clone. J is TRBJ1-2 and V is TRBV29-1; D gene unclear. CDR1 and CDR2 from the germline V gene are SQVTM and ANQGSEA. This CDR3 spans 16 amino acids. Trimming removed 6 bases at V and 0 bases at J, with 20 bases between. The CDR3 DNA reads as TGCAGCGTCCGGGTGTCCGGCTACGGTCCTAACTATGGCTACACCTTC. The encoded protein is CSVRVSGYGPNYGYTF.